This T cell receptor (beta chain) was retrieved from a study of blood T cell repertoires in COVID-19. Study in general: There were acute and convalescent COVID-19 samples, and they came from the United States, Italy and Spain. The cDNA or gDNA used as material had been derived from T cells, B-cell-depleted T cells, or PBMCs.

Authors' methods: Amplification with reference gene primers provided the estimates of nucleated cell counts. Only in-frame clones appear in the TCRdb table, and some are missing; sequencing was by immunoSEQ multiplex PCR. Clone size and the V and J calls come from that table; the DNA yielded D and trimming. The table includes some 200,000 clones, about 82% detected once. Patients from Seattle were sampled longitudinally, starting during active infection. Trimming cost V 7 bases and J 6 bases, with 13 bases left between them. Germline V gene sequence: CDR1 LNHDA, CDR2 SQIVND (reference sequence). The CDR3 covers 13 residues.

J is TRBJ2-4 and V is TRBV19; TRBD2 is a possible D gene (5 bases). This sequence originates from a man aged 55 to 70 with COVID-19, enrolled during active disease. The sequencing sample was made of peripheral blood. In nucleotides, the CDR3 is TGTGCCAGTAAGCCCCGGGATTCAAACATTCAGTACTTC. It is translated as CASKPRDSNIQYF.